Shown below are 12 T cell receptor beta chains from a single sample sequenced in a study of regulatory T cells in long-lasting Graves disease. According to the study, TCR beta libraries were built with iRepertoire HTBI primers and CDR3-region Arm-PCR. TCRdb ran MiXCR on the multiplex PCR reads and lists one entry per CDR3 protein. The table includes 500,000 to 700,000 distinct CDR3 sequences, 16% detected once. As to time point: newly diagnosed GD, antithyroid drugs for less than 3 months. The TCR library was made from RNA that had been extracted from PBMCs in TRIzol. The sample was also reused in another study, on T cells in Graves' hyperthyroidism and ophthalmopathy.

This sample comprised peripheral blood mononuclear cells (PBMCs), obtained at new diagnosis, from a patient treated with antithyroid drugs. The receptor source for this set is a woman in her twenties or thirties with Graves disease.

This clonotype was detected many times. The V call is TRBV6-1, the J call TRBJ2-4; no firm D call. Germline V gene data show CDR1 as MNHNS and CDR2 as SASEGT. Trimming removed 6 bases at V and 0 bases at J, with 9 bases between. This CDR3 has 14 residues. CDR3 DNA: TGTGCCAGCAGCCCCGTGGGAGCCAAAAACATTCAGTACTTC. It yields the protein CASSPVGAKNIQYF.

In the case of this clonotype: Relative to the germline gene, one junction end is altered; a read error may explain this. The chain couples TRBV7-2 to TRBJ1-1; D not resolved. CDR1 is SGHTA, CDR2 FQGNSA, per germline. CDR3 size: 12 residues. The CDR3 sequence is CASSQEWSEAFF. CDR3 nucleotide sequence: TGCGCCAGCAGCCAAGAGTGGAGTGAAGCTTTCTTT. Full variable domain (missing parts from reference TRBV7-2 and TRBJ1-1): GAGVSQSPSNKVTEKGKDVELRCDPISGHTALYWYRQSLGQGLEFLIYFQGNSAPDKSGLPSDRFSAERTGGSVSTLTIQRTQQEDSAVYLCASSQEWSEAFFGQGTRLTVV.

The J gene is TRBJ2-1, the V gene TRBV7-9, with 9 bases aligning to TRBD2. CDR3 length equals 16 residues. Germline values: CDR1 SEHNR, CDR2 FQNEAQ (reference sequence). The V gene end was trimmed by 5 bases and the J gene end by 5 bases; junction bases not matched to a gene: 10. The CDR3 region is CASSHREASGDNEQFF. CDR3 coding DNA: TGTGCCAGCAGCCACCGGGAGGCTAGCGGGGACAATGAGCAGTTCTTC.

V and J are TRBV7-9 and TRBJ1-1, with TRBD1 matching 9 bases. After removal of 6 bases from V and 4 bases from J, the junction contained 9 bases not matched to a gene. The CDR3 length is 15 residues. CDR1 and CDR2 (germline): SEHNR, FQNEAQ (reference sequence). The CDR3 DNA reads TGTGCCAGCAGTCTTTGGACAGGGGCGGTCACTGAAGCTTTCTTT. This encodes CASSLWTGAVTEAFF.

This clonotype turned up a few times. The chain is built from TRBV28 and TRBJ2-3, with 8 bases identical to TRBD2. The CDR3 runs to 17 residues. J gave up 5 bases and V 6 bases, and 16 bases lay outside the gene matches. The germline gives CDR1 MDHEN, CDR2 SYDVKM. CDR3 sequence (DNA): TGTGCCAGCAGCTCACCCGGGGGTAGCGGGGAGGGAGATACGCAGTATTTT. Translating it yields CASSSPGGSGEGDTQYF.

The table lists this clonotype with many counts. The chain links TRBV19 to TRBJ1-5; D uncertain. V dropped 7 bases and J dropped 2 bases, with 6 bases sitting between them. This CDR3 comprises 12 residues. Germline lookup yields CDR1 LNHDA and CDR2 SQIVND (reference sequence). DNA for the CDR3: TGTGCCAGTACCGGACGCAATCAGCCCCAGCATTTT. The encoded protein is CASTGRNQPQHF.

The sample holds many counts of this clonotype. At one boundary the junction diverges from the germline segment, which might be a read error. The chain couples TRBV20-1 to TRBJ2-7; D is possibly TRBD2 (5 bases). CDR3 length: 14 residues. The germline gives CDR1 DFQATT, CDR2 SNEGSKA (reference sequence). The CDR3 here is CSARAEDAAYEQYF. The CDR3 DNA sequence: TGCAGTGCGAGAGCGGAAGATGCGGCGTACGAGCAGTACTTC.

This clonotype has at least ten counts. The chain couples TRBV12-3 or TRBV12-4 to TRBJ1-5, with unresolved D. V was cut by 3 bases and J by 9 bases, with 9 bases left in between. The CDR3 totals 12 residues. The CDR3 here is CASSFSDGPQHF. CDR3 DNA sequence: TGTGCCAGCAGTTTCTCGGATGGGCCCCAGCATTTT.

With respect to this clonotype: A clone one base away is much larger, so this may be a read error. Because the CDR3's place on the DNA is in doubt, the DNA is left out and the CDR3 is given as listed by TCRdb. The chain is built from TRBV28 and TRBJ1-1; TRBD1, the D gene given by the table, was not confirmed from the DNA. The length of the CDR3 is 18 amino acids, counting both ends. CDR1 and CDR2 (germline): MDHEN, SYDVKM. CDR3 amino acids: CASGPRYPCRTGRPEAFF.

The V call is TRBV10-3, the J call TRBJ1-5, with a possible D match to TRBD1 (5 bases). The CDR3 sequence is 12 residues long. V dropped 3 bases and J dropped 6 bases, with 6 bases sitting between them. CDR1 and CDR2 from the germline V gene are ENHRY and SYGVKD. The CDR3: CAISDGGQPQHF. The DNA for the CDR3 is TGTGCCATCAGTGACGGGGGTCAGCCCCAGCATTTT.

In its sample, this clonotype was seen a few times. Given a much more abundant clone one base away, this may be a read error. This chain connects TRBV6-1 to TRBJ1-2, with D unresolved. There are 12 residues in the CDR3. Germline V gene data show CDR1 as MNHNS and CDR2 as SASEGT. The CDR3 region has the DNA TGTGCCAGCAGATCTCTGAACTGTGGCTACACCTTC. Translated: CASRSLNCGYTF.

This clonotype was seen just once. The chain employs TRBV18 and TRBJ1-1; 8 bases match TRBD1. The ends lost 5 bases at V and 1 base at J; junction bases unmatched: 6. Germline loops: CDR1 KGHSH, CDR2 LQKENI. This CDR3 spans 15 amino acids. The CDR3 spells CASSSGQGSNTEAFF. The CDR3 bases are TGTGCCAGCTCATCAGGACAGGGTTCGAACACTGAAGCTTTCTTT.